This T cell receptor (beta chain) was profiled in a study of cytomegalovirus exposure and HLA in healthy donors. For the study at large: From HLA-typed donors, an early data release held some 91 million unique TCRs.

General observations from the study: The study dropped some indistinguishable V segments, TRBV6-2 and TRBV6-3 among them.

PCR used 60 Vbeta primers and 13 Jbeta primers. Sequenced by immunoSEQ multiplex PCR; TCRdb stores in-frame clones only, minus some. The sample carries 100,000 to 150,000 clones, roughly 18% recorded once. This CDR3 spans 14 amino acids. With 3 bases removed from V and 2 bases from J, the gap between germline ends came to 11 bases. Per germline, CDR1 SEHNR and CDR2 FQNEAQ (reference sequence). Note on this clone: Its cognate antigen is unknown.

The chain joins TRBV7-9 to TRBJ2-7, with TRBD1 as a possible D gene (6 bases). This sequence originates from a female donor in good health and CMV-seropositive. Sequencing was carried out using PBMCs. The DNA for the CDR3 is TGTGCCAGCAGCTTGACAGGTGGGACCTACGAGCAGTACTTC. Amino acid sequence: CASSLTGGTYEQYF.